This paragraph covers one T cell receptor (beta chain) sequence. It has no known antigen specificity. No base quality values were provided; no much bigger clone lies one nucleotide off. This sample stems from a study of OX40 agonist ivuxolimab in advanced cancers. Broadly, across the study: Ivuxolimab was a fully human IgG2 agonistic monoclonal antibody targeting the costimulatory receptor OX40 (CD134). Intravenous ivuxolimab was administered to patients every 2 weeks at six dose levels: 0.01, 0.1, 0.3, 1.5, 3 and 10 mg/kg. Of the roughly 50 dose-escalation patients, hepatocellular carcinoma was present in around 20, melanoma in approximately 15, renal cell carcinoma in 9 and head and neck cancer in 9. The dose-escalation cohort was around 83% male with a mean age of about 60 years, ranging from roughly 23 to 90. Patients were allowed to have had prior anti-PD-1, anti-PD-L1 or anti-CTLA-4 therapy, and around 41% of the dose-escalation patients had previously received checkpoint inhibitors. Partial responses occurred in three dose-escalation patients, of whom one had hepatocellular carcinoma and two had cutaneous melanoma. Peripheral TCRbeta sequencing was intended to test whether TCR sequence diversity was altered and clonal T-cell expansion was caused by ivuxolimab. The paper describes the monotherapy dose-escalation part (N of about 57 patients) of the phase I trial of ivuxolimab.

To sequence the TCRbeta CDR3 region, genomic DNA was isolated from the sorted cells. The immunoSEQ Assay was used to sequence the TCRbeta CDR3 regions. TCRdb re-hosts the immuneACCESS table, in-frame sequences only. Its copies lack some clones; in the studies checked, an unresolved V gene accounts for under half of them, and the cause for the rest is not known. The sample records more than 65,000 clones, 78% of which are singletons. Jointly, the top ten make up about 5.7% of the sample. Patients with autoimmune disease history or receiving systemic immunosuppression were excluded from the trial. Peripheral blood for TCR sequencing was drawn from every dose cohort at baseline, at cycle 4 day 1 and at cycle 7 day 1. The samples were taken from a phase I, first-in-human, multicenter, open-label dose-escalation trial of ivuxolimab. Adults with locally advanced or metastatic melanoma, renal cell carcinoma, hepatocellular carcinoma or head and neck squamous cell carcinoma were enrolled in the trial. Before TCR sequencing, CD4+ and CD8+ T cells were separately sorted from peripheral blood.

Study-wide conclusions, independent of this receptor: Low levels of normalized T-cell clonal expansion were also shown by some nonresponding patients. In the 0.1-3.0 mg/kg groups, partial responders were among the patients with the lowest normalized peripheral clonal expansion, particularly in CD8+ T cells. At doses from 0.1 to 3.0 mg/kg, clonal expansion was seen in both CD4+ and CD8+ blood T cells between baseline and week 6. The antigen specificity of the peripheral T cells that underwent clonal expansion was not determined. After ivuxolimab, more expanded clones were found on average in CD8+ T cells than in CD4+ T cells.

From the cysteine through the phenylalanine, the CDR3 covers 14 amino acids. Only the CDR3 portion is preserved as DNA: 42 bases, with reading frame beginning at the first base. Looking up the germline V gene (reference sequence) yields CDR1 GTSNPN and CDR2 SVGIG. Trimming removed 1 base from V and 3 bases from J, leaving 13 bases between the germline ends. Specimen: CD4+ or CD8+ T cells sorted from blood, collected in a trial of the OX40 agonist ivuxolimab. The rearrangement joined TRBV30 to TRBJ2-7, with the D gene not clear enough to name. The receptor was derived from an adult with an advanced solid tumor such as melanoma, head and neck, liver or kidney cancer. The CDR3 is CAWSGIRANYEQYF. The DNA sequence follows: TGTGCCTGGAGTGGTATACGGGCCAACTACGAGCAGTACTTC.